The 9 T cell receptor beta chains listed next were all sequenced from one sample in a study of blood T cell repertoires in COVID-19. Sequencing used immunoSEQ multiplex PCR; TCRdb keeps in-frame clones, though not all of them. The sample records approximately 150,000 clones, around 83% being singletons. What was sequenced was peripheral blood. These receptors originate from a human donor in a cohort sampled during active COVID-19.

This clone was counted a single time. V is TRBV19 and J is TRBJ1-6; no clear D gene. The germline V gene encodes CDR1 LNHDA and CDR2 SQIVND (reference sequence). V was pared by 1 base and J by 11 bases, with 15 bases between. This CDR3 comprises 15 residues. This CDR3 reads CASSIAGGLSPPLHF. CDR3 nucleotides: TGTGCCAGTAGTATAGCGGGAGGTCTCAGTCCACCCCTCCACTTT.

The chain has TRBV18 and TRBJ2-1, with 8 nucleotides matching TRBD2. The CDR3 covers 16 residues. V lost 3 bases, J lost 8 bases, and 12 bases stayed unmatched. Per germline, CDR1 KGHSH and CDR2 LQKENI. This CDR3 reads CASSPSGTSLIDEQFF. CDR3 in DNA: TGTGCCAGCTCACCTTCCGGGACTAGTCTCATCGATGAGCAGTTCTTC.

Details on this clone: The sample has other DNA sequences that encode this CDR3 too. The chain couples TRBV6-5 to TRBJ1-1, with a weak D call TRBD1 (5 bases). V gave up 0 bases and J gave up 2 bases, with 10 bases separating them. This CDR3 has 15 amino acids. Germline V gene sequence: CDR1 MNHEY, CDR2 SVGAGI. The CDR3 protein is CASSYSGRANTEAFF. The CDR3 nucleotides are TGTGCCAGCAGTTACTCGGGCAGGGCTAACACTGAAGCTTTCTTT.

V usage is TRBV29-1 and J usage is TRBJ2-1; no reliable D call. The length of the CDR3 is 11 residues. CDR1 and CDR2 (germline): SQVTM, ANQGSEA. The V end was cut by 2 bases, the J end by 3 bases, with 2 bases between. The CDR3 sequence: CSVEHYNEQFF. CDR3 bases: TGCAGCGTTGAACACTACAATGAGCAGTTCTTC.

For this clone: The sample contains more than one DNA sequence encoding this CDR3. The J gene is TRBJ1-5, the V gene TRBV6-5, with TRBD1 matching over 11 bases. CDR1 and CDR2 (germline): MNHEY, SVGAGI. V shed 5 bases, J shed 7 bases, and the junction held 4 bases outside the gene matches. The CDR3 has 14 residues. The CDR3 bases are TGTGCCAGCAGTCGGGACAGGGGGGGCCAGCCCCAGCATTTT. As protein: CASSRDRGGQPQHF.

The V gene is TRBV6-5, the J gene TRBJ1-3; possible D gene TRBD1, 6 bases. V shed 6 bases and J shed 2 bases, with 14 bases lying between them. Per germline, CDR1 MNHEY and CDR2 SVGAGI. The CDR3 contains 15 residues. The CDR3 bases are TGTGCCAGCAGCTCTGCGGGGGGCGCTGGAAACACCATATATTTT. Translating gives CASSSAGGAGNTIYF.

The rearrangement joins TRBV28 to TRBJ1-1; D unclear. The CDR3 totals 13 residues. CDR1 is MDHEN, CDR2 SYDVKM, per germline. The CDR3 spells CAVGRGGKVEAFF. The CDR3, as DNA: TGTGCGGTTGGACGGGGAGGCAAGGTGGAAGCTTTCTTT.

The J gene is TRBJ2-1, the V gene TRBV21-1; the table's TRBD2 call for D was not verified on the DNA. TRBV21-1 is termed a pseudogene. There are 11 residues in the CDR3. The CDR3 sequence is CASSKTGEQFF. The CDR3 nucleotides read TGTGCCAGCAGCAAGACTGGGGAGCAGTTCTTC.

The chain couples TRBV5-5 to TRBJ2-1; 7 bases fit TRBD2. The ends lost 3 bases at V and 0 bases at J; junction bases unmatched: 3. The germline CDR1 and CDR2 sequences are SGHKS and YYEKEE (reference sequence). This CDR3 contains 15 residues. CDR3 DNA sequence: TGTGCCAGCAGCTCCAGCGGGAACTCCTACAATGAGCAGTTCTTC. Its translation is CASSSSGNSYNEQFF.